The 4 T cell receptor beta chains listed next were all sequenced from one sample in a study of CD8 T cells in ankylosing spondylitis. Each CDR3 protein is one row after TCRdb ran MiXCR on the 5' RACE reads. Among fewer than 250,000 distinct CDR3 sequences listed, over 30% were seen once. The sequenced material came from blood, either unsorted or a sorted T cell fraction (not recorded which). The receptors were gathered from a male donor with ankylosing spondylitis or in good health (not recorded which).

This sequence joins TRBV7-9 and TRBJ2-1; a weak D match, TRBD2 (5 bases). Germline assignment: CDR1 SEHNR and CDR2 FQNEAQ (reference sequence). V lost 6 bases, J lost 9 bases, and 15 bases lay in between. This CDR3 comprises 13 residues. The CDR3 coding sequence is TGTGCCAGCAGGCCCCTTGAGGGTAGTGAGCAGTTCTTC. This sequence encodes CASRPLEGSEQFF.

The chain combines TRBV20-1 with TRBJ2-1; TRBD2 is a possible D gene (7 bases). The CDR3 has 16 residues. Germline V lookup: CDR1 DFQATT, CDR2 SNEGSKA (reference sequence). Trimming pared 1 base from V and 7 bases from J, leaving 20 bases between. The CDR3 is CSARVTLRGAGNEQFF. DNA for the CDR3: TGCAGTGCTAGAGTTACCCTTCGGGGGGCAGGAAATGAGCAGTTCTTC.

The chain links TRBV28 to TRBJ2-3; D uncertain. V dropped 9 bases and J dropped 3 bases, with 13 bases sitting between them. CDR1 and CDR2 from the germline V gene are MDHEN and SYDVKM. CDR3 length equals 13 residues. This CDR3 reads CASQSRLTDTQYF. The CDR3 bases are TGTGCCAGTCAAAGTAGGCTAACAGATACGCAGTATTTT.

The chain has TRBV20-1 and TRBJ1-1; D unresolved. Germline V gene data show CDR1 as DFQATT and CDR2 as SNEGSKA (reference sequence). Trimming took off 5 bases at V and 0 bases at J, with 4 bases between the two ends. The CDR3 has 11 amino acids. CDR3 loop: CSAGLNTEAFF. Written as DNA, the CDR3 is TGCAGTGCTGGGCTGAACACTGAAGCTTTCTTT.